In its sample, the clone carrying this T cell receptor (beta chain) was seen a few times. The data belong to a study of T cells in Graves' hyperthyroidism and ophthalmopathy. RNA transcripts were the template for amplifying TCR beta CDR3 regions. In the first-round RT-PCR of the TCR CDR3, the HTBI primer set was used. Each CDR3 protein is one row after TCRdb ran MiXCR on the multiplex PCR reads. This sample has fewer than 650,000 distinct CDR3 sequences; approximately 15% occur once, and the top ten carry 4.5% to 6%. Sequenced sample: blood. The sequence was obtained from a woman aged 30 to 39 with Graves' hyperthyroidism that later progressed to Graves' ophthalmopathy.

The CDR3 DNA follows: TGTGCCAGCAGCTCGATACAGGGTTTTGGTACAGATACGCAGTATTTT. Translating it yields CASSSIQGFGTDTQYF. This rearrangement joins TRBV14 to TRBJ2-3, with D maybe TRBD1 (6 bases). The germline V gene has CDR1 SGHDN and CDR2 FVKESK. V lost 5 bases and J lost 3, with 18 bases in between. The length of the CDR3 is 16 residues.